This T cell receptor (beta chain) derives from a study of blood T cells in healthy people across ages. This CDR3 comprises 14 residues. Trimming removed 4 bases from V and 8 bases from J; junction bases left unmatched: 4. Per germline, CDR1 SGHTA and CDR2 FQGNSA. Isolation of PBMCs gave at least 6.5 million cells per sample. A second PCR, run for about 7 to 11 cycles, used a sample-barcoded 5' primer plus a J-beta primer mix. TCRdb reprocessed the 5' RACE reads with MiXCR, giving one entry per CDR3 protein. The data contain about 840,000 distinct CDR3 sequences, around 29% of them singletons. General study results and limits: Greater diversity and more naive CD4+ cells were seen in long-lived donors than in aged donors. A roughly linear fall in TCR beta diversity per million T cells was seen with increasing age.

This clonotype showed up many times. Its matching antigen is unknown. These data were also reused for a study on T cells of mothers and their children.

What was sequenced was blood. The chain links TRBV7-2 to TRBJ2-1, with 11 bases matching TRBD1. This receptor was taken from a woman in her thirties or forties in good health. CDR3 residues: CASSSGQGVHEQFF. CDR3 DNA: TGTGCCAGCAGCTCGGGACAGGGGGTCCATGAGCAGTTCTTC. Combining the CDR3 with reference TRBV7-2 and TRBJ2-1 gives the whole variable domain GAGVSQSPSNKVTEKGKDVELRCDPISGHTALYWYRQSLGQGLEFLIYFQGNSAPDKSGLPSDRFSAERTGGSVSTLTIQRTQQEDSAVYLCASSSGQGVHEQFFGPGTRLTVL.